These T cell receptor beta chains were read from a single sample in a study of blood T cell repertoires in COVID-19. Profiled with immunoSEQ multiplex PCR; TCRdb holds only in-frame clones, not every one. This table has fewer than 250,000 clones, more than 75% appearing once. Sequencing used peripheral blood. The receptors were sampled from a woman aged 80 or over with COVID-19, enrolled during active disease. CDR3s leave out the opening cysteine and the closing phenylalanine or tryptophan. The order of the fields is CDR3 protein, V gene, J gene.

cdr3_aa: ASSQTAGLNTEAF
v_call: TRBV18
j_call: TRBJ1-1

cdr3_aa: ASSKTGDPNGYT
v_call: TRBV5-1
j_call: TRBJ1-2

cdr3_aa: ASSLAGPYSSYNSPLH
v_call: TRBV28
j_call: TRBJ1-6

cdr3_aa: ATSGTAGGRNEQF
v_call: TRBV6-6
j_call: TRBJ2-1

cdr3_aa: ASSHWRRTGELF
v_call: TRBV3-1/TRBV3-2
j_call: TRBJ2-2

cdr3_aa: ASSTVAGGAYEQY
v_call: TRBV19
j_call: TRBJ2-7

cdr3_aa: ASSYSGSLWDGYT
v_call: TRBV6-5
j_call: TRBJ1-2

cdr3_aa: ASSPGQGARDEQY
v_call: TRBV5-4
j_call: TRBJ2-7

cdr3_aa: ASSLQGMSGGYT
v_call: TRBV7-9
j_call: TRBJ1-2

cdr3_aa: SVGTGTYT
v_call: TRBV29-1
j_call: TRBJ1-2

cdr3_aa: ASTGHAGANQPQH
v_call: TRBV6-5
j_call: TRBJ1-5

cdr3_aa: ASRLGQAPNQPQH
v_call: TRBV27
j_call: TRBJ1-5

cdr3_aa: AWKLQGNYGYT
v_call: TRBV30
j_call: TRBJ1-2

cdr3_aa: ASSYSKLRSNTEAF
v_call: TRBV6-2/TRBV6-3
j_call: TRBJ1-1

cdr3_aa: ASSWTAGNTIY
v_call: TRBV7-2
j_call: TRBJ1-3

cdr3_aa: ASSERGGPEKLF
v_call: TRBV6-1
j_call: TRBJ1-4

cdr3_aa: ASMQRIDNTEAF
v_call: TRBV28
j_call: TRBJ1-1

cdr3_aa: ASSGGTTYGYT
v_call: TRBV5-8
j_call: TRBJ1-2

cdr3_aa: ASSLGRDRLTGELF
v_call: TRBV5-1
j_call: TRBJ2-2

cdr3_aa: ASSLGGGSPLH
v_call: TRBV7-9
j_call: TRBJ1-6

cdr3_aa: ASSLLGGAGDTQY
v_call: TRBV5-6
j_call: TRBJ2-3

cdr3_aa: ASSFDRDAF
v_call: TRBV7-9
j_call: TRBJ1-1

cdr3_aa: ASRGQGNSPLH
v_call: TRBV7-9
j_call: TRBJ1-6

cdr3_aa: ATSDARGYQPQH
v_call: TRBV24-1
j_call: TRBJ1-5

cdr3_aa: ASSYSNRDNEKLF
v_call: TRBV6-5
j_call: TRBJ1-4

cdr3_aa: ASRLTGPGEAF
v_call: TRBV2
j_call: TRBJ1-1

cdr3_aa: ASSLGQGTQPQH
v_call: TRBV5-1
j_call: TRBJ1-5

cdr3_aa: ASSATGGGYT
v_call: TRBV28
j_call: TRBJ1-2

cdr3_aa: ASSRSGGMVRDNEQF
v_call: TRBV11-3
j_call: TRBJ2-1

cdr3_aa: ASSPLGEGAIGELF
v_call: TRBV5-1
j_call: TRBJ2-2

cdr3_aa: ASSQKGWDRNYGYT
v_call: TRBV6-6
j_call: TRBJ1-2

cdr3_aa: AISESGGATEAF
v_call: TRBV10-3
j_call: TRBJ1-1

cdr3_aa: SARDKYEQY
v_call: TRBV20-1
j_call: TRBJ2-7

cdr3_aa: ASSSGGRYQPQH
v_call: TRBV28
j_call: TRBJ1-5

cdr3_aa: AIKLRVPDTGELF
v_call: TRBV6-5
j_call: TRBJ2-2

cdr3_aa: ASSLDRLNTGELF
v_call: TRBV18
j_call: TRBJ2-2

cdr3_aa: ASSLIRGPGELF
v_call: TRBV7-3
j_call: TRBJ2-2

cdr3_aa: ASRPGTGDNEQF
v_call: TRBV5-1
j_call: TRBJ2-1

cdr3_aa: ASSMVGRYGYT
v_call: TRBV19
j_call: TRBJ1-2